This passage covers 20 T cell receptor beta chains from one sample sequenced in a study of monozygotic twins with inflammatory bowel disease. TCRdb re-analyzed the 5' RACE reads; it lists each CDR3 protein once, without DNA. In total, the table holds some 170,000 distinct CDR3 sequences. Input material: blood. These receptors all come from a human donor with ulcerative colitis or Crohn's disease, or a healthy co-twin of an affected twin (not recorded which).

The chain uses TRBV5-1 and TRBJ2-3; without DNA, the TCRdb call of TRBD2 cannot be checked. The length of the CDR3 is 15 residues. Germline CDR1 reads SGHRS; CDR2 reads YFSETQ. The CDR3 reads CASSAGTSGLDTQYF.

The chain carries TRBV20-1 and TRBJ2-2; TCRdb proposes TRBD2, but this gene call is untestable without DNA. Germline assignment: CDR1 DFQATT and CDR2 SNEGSKA (reference sequence). The CDR3 runs to 15 residues. The CDR3 loop reads CSARTSGIVTGELFF.

The gene calls are TRBV2 and TRBJ1-6; TCRdb outputs TRBD1, but without DNA this stays unchecked. This CDR3 spans 15 amino acids. Germline V gene lookup returns CDR1 SNHLY and CDR2 FYNNEI. The chain's CDR3 is CASSPIADSYSPLHF.

The chain joins TRBV27 to TRBJ2-7; TCRdb designates TRBD2, a call that cannot be tested without DNA. The CDR3 has 15 residues. The V gene's germline CDR1 is MNHEY and CDR2 SMNVEV (reference sequence). This CDR3 is CASSPSAGRSYEQYF.

The CDR3: CASSYRRTGVYGYTF. The J gene is TRBJ1-2, the V gene TRBV6-5; the TRBD1 assignment by TCRdb is unverifiable without DNA. Germline CDR1 MNHEY, CDR2 SVGAGI. The CDR3 is 15 residues long.

The chain carries TRBV12-3 or TRBV12-4 and TRBJ1-5. CDR3 length: 14 amino acids. CDR3 amino acids: CASSFLQPNQPQHF.

V gene TRBV10-3 combines with J gene TRBJ2-7; the D gene TCRdb calls, TRBD1, cannot be checked with no DNA. Germline lookup yields CDR1 ENHRY and CDR2 SYGVKD. This CDR3 is built from 15 residues. CDR3 sequence reads: CAISEVFGRDHEQYF.

J is TRBJ1-4 and V is TRBV7-9. The CDR3 runs 15 residues. Per the germline V gene, CDR1 is SEHNR and CDR2 is FQNEAQ (reference sequence). CDR3 sequence reads: CASSLSREYDEKLFF.

The gene calls are TRBV3-1 and TRBJ2-7; the TCRdb D gene call, TRBD2, has no DNA to confirm it. The V gene's germline CDR1 is LGHDT and CDR2 YNNKEL (reference sequence). This CDR3 comprises 15 residues. The CDR3 sequence is CASSQSGRAPIEQYF.

The rearrangement links TRBV9 to TRBJ1-4; absent DNA, TCRdb's TRBD1 call cannot be checked. The CDR3 covers 14 residues. CDR1 is SGDLS, CDR2 YYNGEE, per germline. CDR3: CASSERGQNEKLFF.

V gene TRBV5-6 combines with J gene TRBJ2-7; TCRdb reports TRBD1, a call that lacks DNA to check it against. Germline CDR1 SGHDT, CDR2 YYEEEE. The CDR3 runs to 14 residues. The CDR3 spells CASSPQGRIYEQYF.

The rearrangement uses TRBV20-1 and TRBJ1-2; absent DNA, TCRdb's TRBD1 call cannot be checked. Germline V gene sequence: CDR1 DFQATT, CDR2 SNEGSKA (reference sequence). The CDR3 spans 15 residues. CDR3 residues: CSATGTTALLYGYTF.

The V gene is TRBV11-2, the J gene TRBJ1-2. There are 12 residues in the CDR3. Looked up from germline, CDR1 is SGHAT and CDR2 is FQNNGV. CDR3 residues: CASSEGLYGYTF. Supplemented by reference TRBV11-2 and TRBJ1-2, the full variable domain reads EAGVAQSPRYKIIEKRQSVAFWCNPISGHATLYWYQQILGQGPKLLIQFQNNGVVDDSQLPKDRFSAERLKGVDSTLKIQPAKLEDSAVYLCASSEGLYGYTFGSGTRLTVV.

This rearrangement joins TRBV5-1 to TRBJ1-2; the D call of TRBD1 rests on TCRdb alone, since no DNA is present to check it. The germline gives CDR1 SGHRS, CDR2 YFSETQ. This CDR3 comprises 14 residues. The CDR3 region is CASSSGQGNYGYTF.

The chain has TRBV21-1 and TRBJ2-1; TCRdb's D call of TRBD2 is untestable without DNA. TRBV21-1 is noted as a pseudogene. The CDR3 loop spans 18 amino acids. This chain's CDR3 is CASSKDGGPRSFYNEQFF.

This chain joins TRBV3-1 and TRBJ2-5. CDR1 is LGHDT, CDR2 YNNKEL, per germline (reference sequence). The CDR3 sequence is 14 residues long. The CDR3 region is CASSQSIGLETQYF.

The rearrangement joins TRBV3-1 to TRBJ2-1; with no DNA, the TCRdb D assignment of TRBD1 cannot be verified. Germline CDR1 is LGHDT and CDR2 is YNNKEL (reference sequence). The CDR3 has 16 residues. The CDR3: CASSQHHPSAGGEQFF.

J is TRBJ2-7 and V is TRBV5-1; the D call from TCRdb, TRBD1, cannot be confirmed without DNA. Germline V gene sequence: CDR1 SGHRS, CDR2 YFSETQ. The CDR3 runs to 13 residues. The CDR3 reads CASNPDRAVEQYF.

J is TRBJ1-2 and V is TRBV29-1; TCRdb's D call of TRBD1 is untestable without DNA. Per germline, CDR1 SQVTM and CDR2 ANQGSEA. The CDR3 is 13 amino acids. The CDR3 here is CSALDRDNYGYTF.

V usage is TRBV15 and J usage is TRBJ2-1; TCRdb's D call of TRBD1 is untestable without DNA. Germline CDR1 and CDR2: LNHNV and YYDKDF (reference sequence). The CDR3 consists of 16 residues. This chain's CDR3 is CATSDRPWGGYNEQFF.